These 29 T cell receptor beta chains were sequenced from one sample in a study of monozygotic twins with inflammatory bowel disease. TCRdb reanalyzed the 5' RACE reads, giving one entry per CDR3 protein sequence and no DNA. This listing includes approximately 400,000 distinct CDR3 sequences. Sequenced: blood. These receptor sequences come from a human donor with ulcerative colitis or Crohn's disease, or a healthy co-twin of an affected twin (not recorded which).

The chain uses TRBV5-1 and TRBJ2-3; TCRdb proposes TRBD1, but this gene call is untestable without DNA. The CDR3 covers 15 residues. The germline CDR1 and CDR2 sequences are SGHRS and YFSETQ. The CDR3 reads CASSLHTGATDTQYF. The variable domain in full, completed from reference TRBV5-1 and TRBJ2-3, reads KAGVTQTPRYLIKTRGQQVTLSCSPISGHRSVSWYQQTPGQGLQFLFEYFSETQRNKGNFPGRFSGRQFSNSRSEMNVSTLELGDSALYLCASSLHTGATDTQYFGPGTRLTVL.

The genes are TRBV3-1 and TRBJ2-7. The CDR3 is made up of 13 amino acids. The germline CDR1 and CDR2 sequences are LGHDT and YNNKEL (reference sequence). CDR3 region: CASSQEDPYEQYF.

J is TRBJ1-2 and V is TRBV15; TCRdb names TRBD1, which stays unverified in the absence of DNA. This CDR3 has 15 amino acids. Germline lookup yields CDR1 LNHNV and CDR2 YYDKDF (reference sequence). CDR3 amino acids: CATSTRTAKTYGYTF.

The rearrangement joins TRBV4-3 to TRBJ2-3; there is no DNA to check the TCRdb D call of TRBD1. There are 16 residues in the CDR3. Per the germline V gene, CDR1 is LGHNA and CDR2 is YSLEER. CDR3 region: CASSQEPGYSTDTQYF.

This sequence joins TRBV4-3 and TRBJ1-5; the TCRdb call, TRBD1, lacks DNA for checking. Germline-derived CDR1 and CDR2 are LGHNA and YSLEER. CDR3 length: 14 amino acids. CDR3 region: CARNGTGSNQPQHF.

This chain joins TRBV11-3 and TRBJ2-2; TCRdb's D call, TRBD1, is unchecked because there is no DNA. The CDR3 covers 16 residues. The germline V gene has CDR1 SGHNT and CDR2 YENEEA. The chain's CDR3 is CASQKTGGGYPGELFF.

The rearrangement joins TRBV3-1 to TRBJ1-5. The CDR3 is 14 amino acids. Germline V gives CDR1 LGHDT, CDR2 YNNKEL (reference sequence). The CDR3 reads CASSPRQFNQPQHF.

J is TRBJ2-7 and V is TRBV12-3 or TRBV12-4; the TRBD1 assignment by TCRdb is unverifiable without DNA. The CDR3 spans 16 residues. The CDR3 region is CASSYRQGLITYEQYF.

CDR3 in amino acids: CASSPITTRNTEAFF. The rearrangement joins TRBV3-1 to TRBJ1-1. CDR3 length: 15 residues. Germline V lookup: CDR1 LGHDT, CDR2 YNNKEL (reference sequence).

CDR3 loop: CASSQSGQVSYEQYF. V gene TRBV2 combines with J gene TRBJ2-7; as DNA is missing, the TRBD1 call by TCRdb cannot be tested. The CDR3 runs to 15 residues. Looked up from germline, CDR1 is SNHLY and CDR2 is FYNNEI. Full variable domain (missing parts from reference TRBV2 and TRBJ2-7): EPEVTQTPSHQVTQMGQEVILRCVPISNHLYFYWYRQILGQKVEFLVSFYNNEISEKSEIFDDQFSVERPDGSNFTLKIRSTKLEDSAMYFCASSQSGQVSYEQYFGPGTRLTVT.

The chain carries TRBV4-1 and TRBJ2-7. Germline V gene data show CDR1 as MGHRA and CDR2 as YSYEKL. The CDR3 is 15 residues long. Here the CDR3 reads CASSQDSLGTYEQYF.

The chain couples TRBV6-1 to TRBJ2-7; TCRdb lists TRBD1, though no DNA is available to test this call. The length of the CDR3 is 15 residues. CDR1 is MNHNS and CDR2 is SASEGT in the germline V gene. This CDR3 is CASSERDRLIYEQYF.

The chain employs TRBV24-1 and TRBJ2-5; no DNA is available, so the TRBD2 call from TCRdb remains unchecked. Germline assignment: CDR1 KGHDR and CDR2 SFDVKD. The CDR3 extends over 17 amino acids. This CDR3 is CATSDPGTSGVQETQYF.

The chain couples TRBV2 to TRBJ1-1; TCRdb's D call of TRBD1 is untestable without DNA. Germline values: CDR1 SNHLY, CDR2 FYNNEI. CDR3 length: 18 residues. CDR3 region: CASSEPPGQGARNTEAFF.

V and J are TRBV18 and TRBJ2-2; TCRdb lists TRBD1, though no DNA is available to test this call. There are 14 residues in the CDR3. Germline V gene data show CDR1 as KGHSH and CDR2 as LQKENI. This CDR3 reads CASSRDEGTGELFF.

The chain links TRBV5-1 to TRBJ2-7; checking the TCRdb D call of TRBD1 is not possible without DNA. This CDR3 is 16 amino acids long. CDR1 and CDR2 from the germline V gene are SGHRS and YFSETQ. The CDR3 reads CASSRPQGQSSYEQYF.

The chain uses TRBV5-1 and TRBJ2-1; there is no DNA to check the TCRdb D call of TRBD1. The germline V gene encodes CDR1 SGHRS and CDR2 YFSETQ. This CDR3 has 21 residues. The CDR3 region is CASSLAGWAGEGYFEYNEQFF.

The chain recombines TRBV5-1 with TRBJ1-1; absent DNA, TCRdb's TRBD1 call cannot be checked. The CDR3 sequence is 16 residues long. Germline V gene lookup returns CDR1 SGHRS and CDR2 YFSETQ. The chain's CDR3 is CASSVPTEAGNTEAFF.

V is TRBV20-1 and J is TRBJ2-3; lacking DNA, the TRBD1 call made by TCRdb goes unchecked. Germline lookup yields CDR1 DFQATT and CDR2 SNEGSKA (reference sequence). The CDR3 covers 14 residues. The chain's CDR3 is CSASGTGKADTQYF.

V and J are TRBV18 and TRBJ2-2; TCRdb's D call of TRBD1 is untestable without DNA. CDR1 is KGHSH and CDR2 is LQKENI in the germline V gene. This CDR3 has 15 residues. The CDR3 protein is CASSPTRTTTGELFF.

V and J are TRBV12-3 or TRBV12-4 and TRBJ2-1; no DNA is available, so the TRBD2 call from TCRdb remains unchecked. CDR3 length equals 15 residues. CDR3 region: CASSLPSGRYNEQFF.

The V call is TRBV28, the J call TRBJ2-2. Germline CDR1 MDHEN, CDR2 SYDVKM. CDR3 length: 12 amino acids. The CDR3 spells CASSLYRGELFF.

The chain joins TRBV3-1 to TRBJ2-1; without DNA, the TCRdb call of TRBD1 cannot be checked. The CDR3 sequence is 13 residues long. CDR1 is LGHDT, CDR2 YNNKEL, per germline (reference sequence). Here the CDR3 reads CASGTFVYNEQFF.

This rearrangement joins TRBV7-9 to TRBJ2-2; TCRdb outputs TRBD1, but without DNA this stays unchecked. Germline CDR1 reads SEHNR; CDR2 reads FQNEAQ (reference sequence). The CDR3 extends over 12 amino acids. The CDR3 loop reads CASSAQGGELFF. Drawing the rest from reference TRBV7-9 and TRBJ2-2, the complete variable domain is DTGVSQNPRHKITKRGQNVTFRCDPISEHNRLYWYRQTLGQGPEFLTYFQNEAQLEKSRLLSDRFSAERPKGSFSTLEIQRTEQGDSAMYLCASSAQGGELFFGEGSRLTVL.

V usage is TRBV5-1 and J usage is TRBJ1-1; the D gene TCRdb calls, TRBD1, cannot be checked with no DNA. The CDR3 contains 16 residues. Germline values: CDR1 SGHRS, CDR2 YFSETQ. CDR3: CASSSRYRAENTEAFF.

The rearrangement joins TRBV5-1 to TRBJ2-5. This CDR3 has 14 residues. CDR1 is SGHRS and CDR2 is YFSETQ in the germline V gene. This CDR3 reads CASSLEWAQETQYF.

The chain links TRBV20-1 to TRBJ2-3. Germline-derived CDR1 and CDR2 are DFQATT and SNEGSKA (reference sequence). CDR3 length: 12 residues. The CDR3 is CSARDGKDTQYF.

The gene calls are TRBV12-3 or TRBV12-4 and TRBJ1-6; without DNA, the TCRdb call of TRBD1 cannot be checked. CDR3 size: 16 residues. This chain's CDR3 is CATTLDIRNDNSPLHF.

The V and J genes are TRBV5-1 and TRBJ1-5. The CDR3 runs to 16 residues. CDR1 is SGHRS and CDR2 is YFSETQ in the germline V gene. The CDR3 here is CASSLGLDGFNQPQHF.